Here is one T cell receptor beta chain with its context. As yet, its antigen is unknown. A much larger clone lies a single base off, so this may be a read error. No cell sorting was done before RNA was extracted from the tissue. The CDR3 length is 13 residues. Trimming shortened V by 5 bases and J by 7 bases, and 12 bases separated the two germline ends. The data originate from a study of tumor and adjacent non-tumor tissue in lung cancer. At the level of the study: Histology: 12 adenocarcinoma, a couple of squamous cell carcinoma, 1 small cell lung cancer. Stage I to III disease affected 10 men and roughly 5 women aged about 30 to 76. On average, productive TCRbeta reads reached roughly 4 million per sample. Broader study findings: Patients with more diverse tumor TCRs had worse survival.

TCRbeta libraries were built with three rounds of nested PCR, modified from ARM-PCR. Via MiXCR, TCRdb re-called the multiplex PCR reads, giving one row per CDR3 protein. Here the sample spans tens of thousands of distinct CDR3 sequences, 50% to 60% being singletons. The gene calls are TRBV12-3 or TRBV12-4 and TRBJ1-3; no clear D gene. The sequencing sample was made of lung tumor tissue. The receptor comes from a man in his forties or fifties with non-small cell lung cancer. CDR3: CASSPGSVNTIYF. For the CDR3, the DNA is TGTGCCAGCAGTCCGGGATCAGTGAACACCATATATTTT.